The 29 T cell receptor beta chains given below trace back to one sample, sequenced in a study of vaccination and CD4 T cells after COVID-19. Treatment reported: roughly 10-day PBMC culture with coronavirus spike peptide pools or control peptides (ViraFEST assay). The Oncomine TCR Beta short-read assay generated sequence data from the DNA of cultured CD4+ T cells. TCRdb reprocessed the PCR reads via MiXCR and lists one record per CDR3 protein. The table shows 15,000 to 20,000 distinct CDR3 sequences, with 50% occurring only once. Which antigens these TCRs recognize remains unknown. The sample taken for sequencing was CD4+ T cells from blood, cultured in vitro. The receptors were gathered from a human donor who had recovered from COVID-19.

J is TRBJ2-1 and V is TRBV7-2; 11 bases align to TRBD1. The CDR3 totals 17 residues. Germline CDR1 is SGHTA and CDR2 is FQGNSA. Trimming at V came to 4 bases and at J to 6 bases, leaving 11 bases not matched to a gene. DNA for the CDR3: TGTGCCAGCAGCTCCACCCGGATGGGGACAGGGGGCAATGAGCAGTTCTTC. Protein: CASSSTRMGTGGNEQFF.

The J gene is TRBJ2-1, the V gene TRBV24-1, with 8 bases that match TRBD1. Germline V CDR1 and CDR2: KGHDR, SFDVKD. V gave up 8 bases and J gave up 9 bases; unmatched junction bases: 11. This CDR3 spans 14 amino acids. CDR3 DNA sequence: TGTGCCACCACCAGCGGACAGGGTCATGGTGAGCAGTTCTTC. It translates to CATTSGQGHGEQFF.

This chain connects TRBV2 to TRBJ1-3; D gene unclear. V was pared by 3 bases and J by 4 bases, with 10 bases between. CDR3 size: 14 residues. The germline gives CDR1 SNHLY, CDR2 FYNNEI. This chain's CDR3 is CASSDQLLGNTIYF. CDR3 nucleotides: TGTGCCAGCAGTGACCAGCTGCTCGGAAACACCATATATTTT.

The chain's CDR3 is CASSQQSARTTNEKLFF. CDR3 coding DNA: TGTGCCAGCAGCCAACAATCGGCGAGGACAACTAATGAAAAACTGTTTTTT. The chain recombines TRBV4-2 with TRBJ1-4; D is uncertain. The CDR3 is made up of 17 amino acids. Deletions cut 2 bases from V and 0 bases from J, with 13 bases between. CDR1 and CDR2 (germline): LGHNA, YNFKEQ.

This rearrangement joins TRBV6-2 or TRBV6-3 to TRBJ1-1, with D possibly being TRBD1 (6 bases). The V gene lost 2 bases and the J gene lost 5 bases, with 12 bases spanning the gap. This CDR3 has 14 residues. The germline V gene has CDR1 MNHEY and CDR2 SVGEGT. CDR3 in DNA: TGTGCCAGCAGTTACAGGGACATTGGGACTGAAGCTTTCTTT. As protein: CASSYRDIGTEAFF.

V usage is TRBV20-1 and J usage is TRBJ1-1; the D is unclear. V was cut by 8 bases and J by 1 base, with 8 bases left in between. This CDR3 spans 11 amino acids. Germline V gene sequence: CDR1 DFQATT, CDR2 SNEGSKA (reference sequence). In DNA form, the CDR3 reads TGCAGTTCAAGGGAGAACACTGAAGCTTTCTTT. Its translation: CSSRENTEAFF.

The V and J genes are TRBV20-1 and TRBJ1-2; no firm D call. Trimming removed 2 bases at V and 2 bases at J, with 12 bases between. Per germline, CDR1 DFQATT and CDR2 SNEGSKA (reference sequence). This CDR3 has 14 residues. The CDR3 DNA follows: TGCAGTGCTAGAATCGGCGGATTGAACTATGGCTACACCTTC. This gives the protein CSARIGGLNYGYTF.

The V and J genes are TRBV7-6 and TRBJ1-4; 7 positions agree with TRBD1. Trimming cost V 5 bases and J 6 bases; bases outside gene matches: 6. CDR1 is SGHVS and CDR2 is FNYEAQ in the germline V gene. This CDR3 contains 14 residues. The CDR3 here is CASSLTGEDEKLFF. The CDR3 DNA sequence: TGTGCCAGCAGCCTCACAGGGGAGGATGAAAAACTGTTTTTT.

V usage is TRBV19 and J usage is TRBJ1-4, with D possibly being TRBD1 (6 bases). CDR1 is LNHDA, CDR2 SQIVND, per germline (reference sequence). This CDR3 has 13 residues. Trimming pared 3 bases from V and 8 bases from J, leaving 10 bases between. The CDR3, as DNA: TGTGCCAGTAGTATCCGGGGGCAGGAAAAACTGTTTTTT. Amino acid sequence: CASSIRGQEKLFF.

The chain links TRBV5-1 to TRBJ1-1, with D perhaps matching TRBD1 (5 bases). From germline, CDR1 is SGHRS and CDR2 YFSETQ. The V and J ends lost 6 bases and 6 bases respectively, with 15 bases between them. This CDR3 spans 13 amino acids. The CDR3 reads CASIPVGHSEAFF. Written as DNA, the CDR3 is TGCGCCAGCATTCCGGTGGGGCACTCTGAAGCTTTCTTT.

The chain joins TRBV30 to TRBJ2-7; 9 nucleotides match TRBD1. Germline loops: CDR1 GTSNPN, CDR2 SVGIG (reference sequence). The length of the CDR3 is 15 residues. The V segment lost 3 bases and the J segment 1 base; nucleotides outside the gene matches: 7. Written as DNA, the CDR3 is TGTGCCTGGAGCATGGGACAGGGCCTATCCTACGAGCAGTACTTC. This gives the protein CAWSMGQGLSYEQYF.

This clonotype was counted only a few times. V and J are TRBV19 and TRBJ2-3; D possibly corresponds to TRBD1 (6 bases). V shed 6 bases and J shed 0 bases, with 10 bases lying between them. This CDR3 comprises 14 residues. Looked up from germline, CDR1 is LNHDA and CDR2 is SQIVND (reference sequence). DNA for the CDR3: TGTGCCAGTAGCGGGACACTCAGCACAGATACGCAGTATTTT. Its translation is CASSGTLSTDTQYF.

V and J are TRBV6-2 or TRBV6-3 and TRBJ2-1; TRBD2 agrees at 8 bases. The junction had 19 bases not matched to a gene; V was cut back by 7 bases and J by 8 bases. The CDR3 loop spans 17 amino acids. Germline V gene data show CDR1 as MNHEY and CDR2 as SVGEGT. The CDR3 coding sequence is TGTGCCAGCACCTTTAGGCTTGGGGGACTAGGGTTCGATGAGCAGTTCTTC. Translation gives CASTFRLGGLGFDEQFF.

The rearrangement joins TRBV27 to TRBJ2-7; 7 bases are shared with TRBD2. This CDR3 is built from 15 residues. J was trimmed by 3 bases and V by 5 bases; bases with no gene match: 10. Germline loops: CDR1 MNHEY, CDR2 SMNVEV (reference sequence). In DNA, the CDR3 is TGTGCCAGCAGTATCTCTCAGGGCGGGGGCTACGAGCAGTACTTC. It yields the protein CASSISQGGGYEQYF.

This chain connects TRBV3-1 to TRBJ2-1; D not certain. The CDR3 totals 13 residues. Trimming took 1 base from V and 5 from J, leaving 6 bases between them. The germline V gene has CDR1 LGHDT and CDR2 YNNKEL (reference sequence). The CDR3 is CASSQGRNNEQFF. DNA of the CDR3: TGTGCCAGCAGCCAAGGGCGGAACAATGAGCAGTTCTTC.

The rearrangement joins TRBV2 to TRBJ1-1; TRBD1 might be the D (5 bases). Germline CDR1 reads SNHLY; CDR2 reads FYNNEI. The CDR3 sequence is 13 residues long. Deletions cut 6 bases from V and 0 bases from J, with 8 bases between. This chain's CDR3 is CASRSGLNTEAFF. The CDR3 DNA reads TGTGCCAGCAGGTCAGGGTTGAACACTGAAGCTTTCTTT.

V and J are TRBV27 and TRBJ2-7; 9 bases map to TRBD1. The CDR3 spans 16 residues. With V trimmed by 5 bases and J by 0 bases, 8 bases remained unmatched. Germline V gene lookup returns CDR1 MNHEY and CDR2 SMNVEV (reference sequence). In DNA, the CDR3 is TGTGCCAGCAGTCAGGGACAGGGCTTTAGCTCCTACGAGCAGTACTTC. Protein: CASSQGQGFSSYEQYF.

This clonotype was observed a few times. The gene calls are TRBV20-1 and TRBJ1-1; a weak D match, TRBD1 (5 bases). V was clipped by 5 bases and J by 4 bases, with 20 bases between them. Germline CDR1 and CDR2: DFQATT and SNEGSKA (reference sequence). The CDR3 is made up of 15 amino acids. This CDR3 is CSAPGRQGIGTEAFF. The CDR3 bases are TGCAGTGCTCCAGGTCGGCAGGGCATAGGCACTGAAGCTTTCTTT.

The V and J genes are TRBV15 and TRBJ1-4; no definite D call. Trimming pared 3 bases from V and 6 bases from J, leaving 14 bases between. CDR1 and CDR2 from the germline V gene are LNHNV and YYDKDF (reference sequence). This CDR3 is 15 amino acids long. The CDR3 sequence is CATSSWQAADEKLFF. CDR3 sequence (DNA): TGTGCCACCAGCAGCTGGCAGGCCGCGGATGAAAAACTGTTTTTT.

The rearrangement links TRBV6-1 to TRBJ2-2; D is ambiguous. V was clipped by 7 bases and J by 2 bases, with 11 bases between them. The CDR3 contains 14 residues. Germline CDR1 reads MNHNS; CDR2 reads SASEGT. The CDR3 DNA is TGTGCCAGCAAGGCCCGACCTAACACCGGGGAGCTGTTTTTT. Its translation: CASKARPNTGELFF.

This sequence joins TRBV30 and TRBJ1-2; the D gene is possibly TRBD1 (5 bases). The length of the CDR3 is 13 residues. Per germline, CDR1 GTSNPN and CDR2 SVGIG (reference sequence). V lost 5 bases and J 0 bases, leaving 10 bases between the germline ends. Written as DNA, the CDR3 is TGTGCCTGGGAGACAGCTACTAACTATGGCTACACCTTC. Protein product: CAWETATNYGYTF.

This clonotype was recorded a few times. The rearrangement uses TRBV2 and TRBJ1-5; the D gene is possibly TRBD1 (6 bases). The CDR3 totals 11 residues. V was trimmed by 7 bases and J by 11 bases, leaving 12 bases between them. In germline, CDR1 is SNHLY, CDR2 FYNNEI. As DNA, the CDR3 is TGTGCCAGCACGTCGGGGGCGGCCCAGCATTTT. This sequence encodes CASTSGAAQHF.

About this clonotype: Relative to the germline gene, one junction end is altered; a read error may explain this. The chain is built from TRBV6-5 and TRBJ2-5; maybe TRBD1 (5 bases). The CDR3 sequence is 15 residues long. Per germline, CDR1 MNHEY and CDR2 SVGAGI. The CDR3 nucleotides read TGTGCCAGCAGTTACTCGACTCTGGGGCAAGGGACCCAGTACTTC. Translated, it gives CASSYSTLGQGTQYF.

This clonotype has just a few counts. The gene calls are TRBV6-5 and TRBJ2-3; 12 nucleotides match TRBD2. CDR1 MNHEY and CDR2 SVGAGI come from the germline V gene. With V trimmed by 0 bases and J by 5 bases, 6 bases remained unmatched. The CDR3 has 17 amino acids. CDR3 residues: CASSYSSSGRAGDTQYF. The CDR3 DNA reads TGTGCCAGCAGTTACTCTTCTAGCGGGAGGGCCGGAGATACGCAGTATTTT.

This clonotype appeared a few times. CDR3 DNA: TGTGCCAGCAGCACTATGACAGGGAACAATCAGCCCCAGCATTTT. The encoded protein is CASSTMTGNNQPQHF. V is TRBV7-2 and J is TRBJ1-5; 7 bases map to TRBD1. The germline gives CDR1 SGHTA, CDR2 FQGNSA. This CDR3 comprises 15 residues. V gave up 5 bases and J gave up 3 bases; unmatched junction bases: 7.

This chain joins TRBV21-1 and TRBJ2-7; TRBD1, the table's D call, was not compared with the DNA. TRBV21-1 counts as a pseudogene. This CDR3 is built from 18 residues. The CDR3 is CASRNDPGPPKRSYEQYF. Written as DNA, the CDR3 is TGTGCCAGCAGAAACGACCCGGGACCCCCGAAACGCTCCTACGAGCAGTACTTC.

The chain recombines TRBV28 with TRBJ2-7, with TRBD2 identical over 11 bases. CDR3 length: 16 residues. The J segment lost 0 bases and the V segment lost 0 bases, leaving 1 base of the junction unmatched. The germline CDR1 and CDR2 sequences are MDHEN and SYDVKM. This CDR3 is CASSLWGTSGSYEQYF. The CDR3 nucleotides are TGTGCCAGCAGTTTATGGGGGACTAGCGGCTCCTACGAGCAGTACTTC.

The rearrangement links TRBV28 to TRBJ2-7; D might be TRBD1 (6 bases). The germline V and J ends were trimmed by 8 bases and 3 bases, with 17 bases remaining between them. The CDR3 length is 14 residues. From germline, CDR1 is MDHEN and CDR2 SYDVKM. DNA of the CDR3: TGTGCCAGCGCCCCGGGACAACGGGTCTACGAGCAGTACTTC. It yields the protein CASAPGQRVYEQYF.

This clonotype was seen just once. The chain uses TRBV30 and TRBJ2-3; 12 bases align to TRBD2. Losses at the gene ends were 4 bases for V and 8 bases for J; bases not matched to a gene: 16. CDR3 length: 17 amino acids. Germline-derived CDR1 and CDR2 are GTSNPN and SVGIG (reference sequence). The CDR3 DNA reads as TGTGCCTGGACCCGAACCAGGACTAGCGGGGTCAGGAGTACGCAGTATTTT. Protein sequence: CAWTRTRTSGVRSTQYF.